Each of the 25 T cell receptor beta chains below was sequenced from the same sample in a study of shared clonotypes between healthy human individuals. Only in-frame clones appear in the TCRdb table, and some are missing; sequencing was by immunoSEQ multiplex PCR. The data contain 2 million to 2.5 million clones, 85% to 95% of them seen just once; the ten biggest clones take up 0.1% to 0.15%. The sample consisted of naive CD4+ T cells sorted from blood. The subset denotes: CD45RA+ positively selected. These receptors were obtained from a man aged 18 to 29 in good health.

The rearrangement links TRBV30 to TRBJ2-3; a weak D match, TRBD2 (5 bases). CDR1 and CDR2 from the germline V gene are GTSNPN and SVGIG (reference sequence). The CDR3 sequence is 16 residues long. The V end lost 2 bases, the J end lost 0 bases, and 15 bases lay between the germline ends. The CDR3 DNA sequence: TGTGCCTGGAGTACGGCGCGGGTATTCAGCACAGATACGCAGTATTTT. Translating gives CAWSTARVFSTDTQYF.

The chain uses TRBV10-3 and TRBJ2-1; 8 bases fit TRBD2. The CDR3 covers 13 residues. The V gene end was trimmed by 2 bases and the J gene end by 6 bases; junction bases not matched to a gene: 0. Germline V gene sequence: CDR1 ENHRY, CDR2 SYGVKD. The CDR3 spells CAISEGTSNEQFF. As DNA, the CDR3 is TGTGCCATCAGTGAGGGGACTAGCAATGAGCAGTTCTTC.

This clone appeared a single time. The rearrangement links TRBV27 to TRBJ2-5; a possible D gene is TRBD2 (6 bases). Germline CDR1 MNHEY, CDR2 SMNVEV (reference sequence). This CDR3 comprises 16 residues. V was shortened by 3 bases and J by 1 base, with 15 bases between the two germline ends. CDR3 protein: CASSLTRLGSQETQYF. In DNA form, the CDR3 reads TGTGCCAGCAGTTTGACCCGACTAGGATCCCAAGAGACCCAGTACTTC.

This chain uses TRBV6-1 with TRBJ2-3, with D uncertain. CDR1 is MNHNS, CDR2 SASEGT, per germline. The CDR3 is 16 amino acids. V was clipped by 4 bases and J by 3 bases, with 17 bases between them. The CDR3 protein is CASSGARSALTDTQYF. CDR3 coding DNA: TGTGCCAGCAGTGGGGCAAGGTCAGCACTAACAGATACGCAGTATTTT.

Remarks on this clone: Other DNA variants within this sample encode the same CDR3. J is TRBJ2-5 and V is TRBV10-3, with a weak D call TRBD1 (6 bases). With 0 bases removed from V and 4 bases from J, the gap between germline ends came to 6 bases. The CDR3 length is 13 residues. Per germline, CDR1 ENHRY and CDR2 SYGVKD. Here the CDR3 DNA reads TGTGCCATCAGTGAGTCGACAGGAGAGACCCAGTACTTC. Translation: CAISESTGETQYF.

The V gene is TRBV5-4, the J gene TRBJ2-1, with no clear D. CDR1 is SGHNT and CDR2 is YYREEE in the germline V gene (reference sequence). V shed 0 bases and J shed 10 bases, with 8 bases lying between them. The CDR3 length is 12 residues. The CDR3, as DNA: TGTGCCAGCAGCTTGGCGTATGGAGAGCAGTTCTTC. Translated: CASSLAYGEQFF.

The CDR3 DNA reads as TGTGCCAGCAGCATGACCCGGGACAGGGGACTCCGGGGCACCGGGGAGCTGTTTTTT. This translates into CASSMTRDRGLRGTGELFF. The V and J genes are TRBV7-6 and TRBJ2-2, with 10 bases fitting TRBD1. The CDR3 extends over 19 amino acids. The junction had 16 bases not matched to a gene; V was cut back by 5 bases and J by 4 bases. Per the germline V gene, CDR1 is SGHVS and CDR2 is FNYEAQ.

The chain joins TRBV19 to TRBJ1-5; no definite D call. The CDR3 covers 13 residues. Trimming shortened V by 11 bases and J by 2 bases, and 13 bases separated the two germline ends. The germline V gene encodes CDR1 LNHDA and CDR2 SQIVND (reference sequence). CDR3 coding DNA: TGTGCCCCGCATAGGGTAGGCAATCAGCCCCAGCATTTT. Translation gives CAPHRVGNQPQHF.

This sequence joins TRBV7-2 and TRBJ2-7, with D uncertain. CDR3 length: 13 amino acids. The germline V and J ends were trimmed by 4 bases and 7 bases, with 14 bases remaining between them. CDR1 and CDR2 from the germline V gene are SGHTA and FQGNSA. The CDR3: CASSSFAATEQYF. The CDR3 DNA reads as TGTGCCAGCAGCTCCTTTGCCGCGACGGAGCAGTACTTC.

The chain uses TRBV12-5 and TRBJ2-2; D ambiguous. V was cut by 7 bases and J by 4 bases, with 7 bases left in between. This CDR3 region has 12 residues. CDR1 and CDR2 from the germline V gene are LGHNT and FRNRAP. As DNA, the CDR3 is TGTGCTAGTGCTTGGATCACCGGGGAGCTGTTTTTT. It encodes CASAWITGELFF.

Of note for this clone: Other DNA sequences within the sample encode an identical CDR3. The chain carries TRBV5-6 and TRBJ1-1; no reliable D call. Germline loops: CDR1 SGHDT, CDR2 YYEEEE. V was shortened by 0 bases and J by 1 base, with 7 bases between the two germline ends. The CDR3 sequence is 14 residues long. The CDR3 bases are TGTGCCAGCAGCTTGGCCGGGCGGAACACTGAAGCTTTCTTT. Its translation is CASSLAGRNTEAFF.

The gene calls are TRBV7-2 and TRBJ2-5; no firm D call. V was trimmed by 5 bases and J by 5 bases, leaving 6 bases between them. CDR3 length: 11 amino acids. Per germline, CDR1 SGHTA and CDR2 FQGNSA. The CDR3 region is CASSQVETQYF. CDR3 DNA sequence: TGTGCCAGCAGCCAGGTGGAGACCCAGTACTTC.

The chain has TRBV10-2 and TRBJ1-2; TRBD1 agrees at 8 bases. Trimming removed 5 bases from V and 8 bases from J; junction bases left unmatched: 7. The CDR3 sequence is 13 residues long. CDR1 and CDR2 (germline): WSHSY, SAAADI. As DNA, the CDR3 is TGCGCCAGCAGTTCCCAGGGGGCAGGCGGCTACACCTTC. Translating it yields CASSSQGAGGYTF.

This clone was seen once. The genes are TRBV21-1 and TRBJ1-5. TRBV21-1 is described as a pseudogene. The CDR3 consists of 19 residues. The CDR3 DNA sequence: TGTGCCAGCAGCCCGGGACTCACGGGCCGACAGGCGAACAATCAGCCCCAGCATTTT. Translation: CASSPGLTGRQANNQPQHF.

This rearrangement joins TRBV9 to TRBJ2-7; D gene uncertain. The CDR3 is 14 amino acids. Germline V CDR1 and CDR2: SGDLS, YYNGEE. V shed 2 bases and J shed 0 bases, with 9 bases lying between them. CDR3 sequence: CASSVQETSYEQYF. CDR3 DNA: TGTGCCAGCAGCGTCCAAGAAACCTCCTACGAGCAGTACTTC.

About this clone: Different DNA sequences within this sample yield the same CDR3. V is TRBV19 and J is TRBJ1-6; D unclear. CDR3 length equals 14 residues. V was clipped by 5 bases and J by 0 bases, with 5 bases between them. Germline CDR1 LNHDA, CDR2 SQIVND (reference sequence). This CDR3 reads CASSGSSYNSPLHF. Here the CDR3 DNA reads TGTGCCAGTAGTGGGAGCTCCTATAATTCACCCCTCCACTTT.

The rearrangement uses TRBV25-1 and TRBJ2-7, with a weak D call TRBD2 (5 bases). This CDR3 is 13 amino acids long. CDR1 MGHDK and CDR2 SYGVNS come from the germline V gene. V shed 5 bases and J shed 2 bases, with 10 bases lying between them. CDR3 DNA: TGTGCCAGCAGTAGCGGTCCCACCTACGAGCAGTACTTC. It yields the protein CASSSGPTYEQYF.

The chain recombines TRBV25-1 with TRBJ1-1; D is unclear. The V end lost 6 bases, the J end lost 6 bases, and 8 bases lay between the germline ends. The CDR3 is made up of 11 amino acids. Germline-derived CDR1 and CDR2 are MGHDK and SYGVNS. The chain's CDR3 is CASRRGSEAFF. DNA for the CDR3: TGTGCCAGCAGGCGCGGGTCTGAAGCTTTCTTT.

V gene TRBV18 combines with J gene TRBJ2-4; 7 bases line up with TRBD1. Germline CDR1 KGHSH, CDR2 LQKENI. The ends lost 6 bases at V and 6 bases at J; junction bases unmatched: 5. This CDR3 region has 13 residues. CDR3 in amino acids: CASSQNRGNIQYF. CDR3 DNA sequence: TGTGCCAGCTCCCAGAACAGGGGAAACATTCAGTACTTC.

V is TRBV30 and J is TRBJ2-7; D may be TRBD1 (6 bases). V lost 2 bases and J lost 2, with 10 bases in between. The CDR3 covers 13 residues. Germline CDR1 is GTSNPN and CDR2 is SVGIG (reference sequence). CDR3 DNA: TGTGCCTGGAGTAAGGACAGTACCTACGAGCAGTACTTC. Its protein is CAWSKDSTYEQYF.

The chain recombines TRBV15 with TRBJ2-5, with TRBD1 as a possible D gene (6 bases). CDR3 length: 14 amino acids. Germline V CDR1 and CDR2: LNHNV, YYDKDF (reference sequence). Trimming left V 3 bases short and J 2 bases short, with 10 bases between. Written as DNA, the CDR3 is TGTGCCACCAGCAGGTCAGGGGTTCAAGAGACCCAGTACTTC. Protein product: CATSRSGVQETQYF. The full variable domain, its missing parts supplied by reference TRBV15 and TRBJ2-5, is DAMVIQNPRYQVTQFGKPVTLSCSQTLNHNVMYWYQQKSSQAPKLLFHYYDKDFNNEADTPDNFQSRRPNTSFCFLDIRSPGLGDTAMYLCATSRSGVQETQYFGPGTRLLVL.

The rearrangement links TRBV4-2 to TRBJ1-6; D is possibly TRBD1 (5 bases). Trimming took off 4 bases at V and 0 bases at J, with 16 bases between the two ends. The CDR3 loop spans 18 amino acids. The germline V gene has CDR1 LGHNA and CDR2 YNFKEQ. CDR3 amino acids: CASSRGTLDGSYNSPLHF. The CDR3 DNA follows: TGTGCCAGCAGCCGCGGGACGCTAGACGGCTCCTATAATTCACCCCTCCACTTT.

This chain uses TRBV9 with TRBJ1-6, with D possibly matching TRBD1 (6 bases). The CDR3 runs 14 residues. The V and J ends lost 2 bases and 7 bases respectively, with 10 bases between them. The germline CDR1 and CDR2 sequences are SGDLS and YYNGEE. This CDR3 is CASSVGGLNSPLHF. In nucleotides, the CDR3 is TGTGCCAGCAGCGTTGGGGGCCTCAATTCACCCCTCCACTTT.

This clone was recorded at least ten times. This specimen includes other DNA sequences encoding the same CDR3. The chain couples TRBV28 to TRBJ1-1, with D possibly being TRBD1 (6 bases). V lost 3 bases, J lost 6 bases, and 8 bases lay in between. CDR3 size: 12 residues. In germline, CDR1 is MDHEN, CDR2 SYDVKM. This chain's CDR3 is CASSFRGSEAFF. Here the CDR3 DNA reads TGTGCCAGCAGTTTCAGGGGTTCTGAAGCTTTCTTT. Filled out from reference TRBV28 and TRBJ1-1, the complete variable domain reads DVKVTQSSRYLVKRTGEKVFLECVQDMDHENMFWYRQDPGLGLRLIYFSYDVKMKEKGDIPEGYSVSREKKERFSLILESASTNQTSMYLCASSFRGSEAFFGQGTRLTVV.

CDR3 sequence reads: CAIRPGMNQPQHF. The CDR3, as DNA: TGTGCCATCCGTCCAGGGATGAATCAGCCCCAGCATTTT. V gene TRBV10-3 combines with J gene TRBJ1-5; D might be TRBD1 (5 bases). The germline V gene has CDR1 ENHRY and CDR2 SYGVKD. This CDR3 has 13 amino acids. With 8 bases removed from V and 4 bases from J, the gap between germline ends came to 12 bases.